The next 4 T cell receptor beta chains were all read from a single sample in a study of T cell responses to AZD1222 COVID-19 vaccine. Using immunoSEQ multiplex PCR, the repertoire was profiled, and TCRdb retains in-frame clones only, with some absent. The sample includes about 110,000 clones, around 80% seen only once; the top ten take less than 5%. The sample here was peripheral blood, taken on day 0 of AZD1222 vaccination. All receptors derive from an adult in good health.

V is TRBV7-6 and J is TRBJ1-1; the match to TRBD1 covers 7 bases. The J segment lost 4 bases and the V segment lost 5 bases, leaving 7 bases of the junction unmatched. There are 14 residues in the CDR3. Per germline, CDR1 SGHVS and CDR2 FNYEAQ. CDR3 coding DNA: TGTGCCAGCAGCAAACAGGGGACTGGCACTGAAGCTTTCTTT. It translates to CASSKQGTGTEAFF. The variable domain in full, with the rest retrieved from reference TRBV7-6 and TRBJ1-1, is GAGVSQSPRYKVTKRGQDVALRCDPISGHVSLYWYRQALGQGPEFLTYFNYEAQQDKSGLPNDRFSAERPEGSISTLTIQRTEQRDSAMYRCASSKQGTGTEAFFGQGTRLTVV.

V gene TRBV19 combines with J gene TRBJ1-5; D is undetermined. Trimming removed 3 bases from V and 0 bases from J, with 9 bases in between. The V gene's germline CDR1 is LNHDA and CDR2 SQIVND (reference sequence). The CDR3 covers 15 residues. The CDR3 sequence: CASSIGQYSNQPQHF. In DNA form, the CDR3 reads TGTGCCAGTAGTATCGGTCAATATAGCAATCAGCCCCAGCATTTT.

Written as DNA, the CDR3 is TGTGCCACCAGCAGAGATGGCGGGAGACTCCAAGAGACCCAGTACTTC. Translating gives CATSRDGGRLQETQYF. V usage is TRBV15 and J usage is TRBJ2-5, with 7 nucleotides matching TRBD2. CDR3 length equals 16 residues. Looked up from germline, CDR1 is LNHNV and CDR2 is YYDKDF (reference sequence). The trim removed 0 bases at V and 1 base at J, leaving 5 bases unmatched.

The V call is TRBV5-5, the J call TRBJ1-5; TRBD1 might be the D (6 bases). The CDR3 is made up of 16 amino acids. Germline assignment: CDR1 SGHKS and CDR2 YYEKEE (reference sequence). V lost 1 base and J lost 2, with 13 bases in between. The CDR3 bases are TGTGCCAGCAGCTTGCTAATTGCAGGGGGCAATCAGCCCCAGCATTTT. Amino acid sequence: CASSLLIAGGNQPQHF.